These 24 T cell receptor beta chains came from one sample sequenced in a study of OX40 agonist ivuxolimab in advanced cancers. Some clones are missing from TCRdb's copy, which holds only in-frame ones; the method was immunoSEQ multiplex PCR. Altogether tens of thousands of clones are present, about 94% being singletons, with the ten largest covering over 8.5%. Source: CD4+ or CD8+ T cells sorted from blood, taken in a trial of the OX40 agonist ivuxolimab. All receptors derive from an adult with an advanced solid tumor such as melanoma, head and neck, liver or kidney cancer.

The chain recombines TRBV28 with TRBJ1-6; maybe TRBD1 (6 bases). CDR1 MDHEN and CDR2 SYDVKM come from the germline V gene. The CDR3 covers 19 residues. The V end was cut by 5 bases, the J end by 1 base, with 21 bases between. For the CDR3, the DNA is TGTGCCAGCAGTGAAATGGGAGGGAGGGGGTTATCCTATAATTCACCCCTCCACTTT. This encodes CASSEMGGRGLSYNSPLHF.

The CDR3, as DNA: TGTGCCAGCAGTGCGGGCACAGATACGCAGTATTTT. It encodes CASSAGTDTQYF. V is TRBV9 and J is TRBJ2-3; D gene ambiguous. V lost 5 bases to trimming and J lost 1 base, with 5 bases between them. Germline V gives CDR1 SGDLS, CDR2 YYNGEE. The CDR3 covers 12 residues. Full variable domain (remainder filled in from reference TRBV9 and TRBJ2-3): DSGVTQTPKHLITATGQRVTLRCSPRSGDLSVYWYQQSLDQGLQFLIQYYNGEERAKGNILERFSAQQFPDLHSELNLSSLELGDSALYFCASSAGTDTQYFGPGTRLTVL.

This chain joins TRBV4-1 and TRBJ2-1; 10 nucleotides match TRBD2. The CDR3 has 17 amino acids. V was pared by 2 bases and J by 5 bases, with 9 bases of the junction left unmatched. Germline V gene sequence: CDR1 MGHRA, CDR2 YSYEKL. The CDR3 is CASSQPGVAGGNNEQFF. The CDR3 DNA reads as TGCGCCAGCAGCCAACCCGGGGTAGCGGGAGGCAACAATGAGCAGTTCTTC.

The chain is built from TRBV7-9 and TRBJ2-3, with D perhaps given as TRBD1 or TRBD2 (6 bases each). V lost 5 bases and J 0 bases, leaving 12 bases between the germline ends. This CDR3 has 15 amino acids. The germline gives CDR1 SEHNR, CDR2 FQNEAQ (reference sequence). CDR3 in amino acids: CASSPGGGSTDTQYF. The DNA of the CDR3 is TGTGCCAGCAGCCCAGGAGGGGGAAGCACAGATACGCAGTATTTT.

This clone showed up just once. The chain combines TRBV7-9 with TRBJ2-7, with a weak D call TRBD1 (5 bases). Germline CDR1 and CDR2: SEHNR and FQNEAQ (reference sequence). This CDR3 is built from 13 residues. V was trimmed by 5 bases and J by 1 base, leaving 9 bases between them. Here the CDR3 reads CASSVRDSYEQYF. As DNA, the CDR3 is TGTGCCAGCAGCGTCAGGGATTCCTACGAGCAGTACTTC.

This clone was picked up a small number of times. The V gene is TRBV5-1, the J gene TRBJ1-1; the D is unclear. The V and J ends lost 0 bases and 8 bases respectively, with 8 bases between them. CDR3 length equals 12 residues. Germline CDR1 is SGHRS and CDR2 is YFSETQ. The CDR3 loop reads CASSLEADEAFF. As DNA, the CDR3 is TGCGCCAGCAGCTTGGAGGCAGACGAAGCTTTCTTT.

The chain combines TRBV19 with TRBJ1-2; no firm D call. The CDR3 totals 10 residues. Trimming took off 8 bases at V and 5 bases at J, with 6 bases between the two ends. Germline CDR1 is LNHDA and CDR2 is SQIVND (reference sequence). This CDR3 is CASREYGYTF. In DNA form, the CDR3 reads TGTGCCAGTCGGGAGTATGGCTACACCTTC. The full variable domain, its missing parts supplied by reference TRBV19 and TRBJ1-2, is DGGITQSPKYLFRKEGQNVTLSCEQNLNHDAMYWYRQDPGQGLRLIYYSQIVNDFQKGDIAEGYSVSREKKESFPLTVTSAQKNPTAFYLCASREYGYTFGSGTRLTVV.

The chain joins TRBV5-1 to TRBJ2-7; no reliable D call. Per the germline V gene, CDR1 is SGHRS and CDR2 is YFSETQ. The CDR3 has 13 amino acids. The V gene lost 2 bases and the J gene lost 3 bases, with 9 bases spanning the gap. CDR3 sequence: CASSFGGDYEQYF. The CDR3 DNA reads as TGCGCCAGCAGCTTTGGTGGGGACTACGAGCAGTACTTC.

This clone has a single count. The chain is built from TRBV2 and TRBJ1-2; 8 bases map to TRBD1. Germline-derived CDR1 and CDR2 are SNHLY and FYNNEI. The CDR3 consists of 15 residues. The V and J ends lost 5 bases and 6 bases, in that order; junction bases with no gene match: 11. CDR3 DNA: TGTGCCAGCAGTCCGCCGGCAGGGGGCGTCGATGGCTACACCTTC. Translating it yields CASSPPAGGVDGYTF.

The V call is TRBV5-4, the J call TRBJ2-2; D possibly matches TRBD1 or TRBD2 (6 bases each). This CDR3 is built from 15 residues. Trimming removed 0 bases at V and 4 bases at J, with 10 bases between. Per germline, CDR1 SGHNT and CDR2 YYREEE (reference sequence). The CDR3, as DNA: TGTGCCAGCAGCTTGGCGGGGGCGACCACCGGGGAGCTGTTTTTT. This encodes CASSLAGATTGELFF.

The CDR3 sequence: CASSTTAGTEIYNSPLHF. The DNA of the CDR3 is TGTGCCAGCAGCACTACCGCCGGGACGGAAATATATAATTCACCCCTCCACTTT. J is TRBJ1-6 and V is TRBV7-9; a weak D match, TRBD1 (5 bases). This CDR3 spans 18 amino acids. Germline loops: CDR1 SEHNR, CDR2 FQNEAQ (reference sequence). Trimming left V 5 bases short and J 4 bases short, with 21 bases between.

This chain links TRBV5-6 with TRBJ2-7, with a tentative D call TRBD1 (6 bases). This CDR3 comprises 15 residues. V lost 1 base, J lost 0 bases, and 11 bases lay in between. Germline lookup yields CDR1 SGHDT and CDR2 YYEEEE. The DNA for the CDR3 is TGTGCCAGCAGCTTGTCTCAGGGGAGCTCCTACGAGCAGTACTTC. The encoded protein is CASSLSQGSSYEQYF.

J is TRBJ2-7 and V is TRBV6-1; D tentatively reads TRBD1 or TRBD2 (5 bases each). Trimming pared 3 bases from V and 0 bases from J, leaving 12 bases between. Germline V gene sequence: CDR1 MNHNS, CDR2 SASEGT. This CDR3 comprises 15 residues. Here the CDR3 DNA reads TGTGCCAGCAGTGAGGGACCTGTCGTCTCCTACGAGCAGTACTTC. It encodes CASSEGPVVSYEQYF.

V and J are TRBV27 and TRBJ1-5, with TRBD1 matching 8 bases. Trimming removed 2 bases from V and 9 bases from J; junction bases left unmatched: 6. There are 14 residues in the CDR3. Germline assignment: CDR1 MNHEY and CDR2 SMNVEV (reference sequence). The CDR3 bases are TGTGCCAGCAGTTTAACCCAGGGGGCGAGGCCCCAGCATTTT. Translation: CASSLTQGARPQHF.

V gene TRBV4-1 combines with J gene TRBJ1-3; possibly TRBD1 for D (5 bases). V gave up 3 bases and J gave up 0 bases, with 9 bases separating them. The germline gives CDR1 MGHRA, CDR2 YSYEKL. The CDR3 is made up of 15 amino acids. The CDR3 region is CASSQGTNSGNTIYF. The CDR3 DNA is TGCGCCAGCAGCCAGGGGACGAACTCTGGAAACACCATATATTTT.

CDR3 DNA sequence: TGCGCCAGCAGCTTGGTCTTCAGAGGTAAAGAGAACTATGGCTACACCTTC. It translates to CASSLVFRGKENYGYTF. The J gene is TRBJ1-2, the V gene TRBV5-1, with no clear D. The CDR3 sequence is 17 residues long. The V gene's germline CDR1 is SGHRS and CDR2 YFSETQ. The V end lost 0 bases, the J end lost 2 bases, and 17 bases lay between the germline ends.

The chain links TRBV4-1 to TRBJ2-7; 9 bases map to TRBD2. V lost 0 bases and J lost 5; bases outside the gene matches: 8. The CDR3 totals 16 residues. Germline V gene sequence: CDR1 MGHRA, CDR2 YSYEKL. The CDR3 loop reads CASSQEGRTSVDEQYF. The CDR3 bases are TGCGCCAGCAGCCAAGAAGGGAGGACTAGCGTTGACGAGCAGTACTTC.

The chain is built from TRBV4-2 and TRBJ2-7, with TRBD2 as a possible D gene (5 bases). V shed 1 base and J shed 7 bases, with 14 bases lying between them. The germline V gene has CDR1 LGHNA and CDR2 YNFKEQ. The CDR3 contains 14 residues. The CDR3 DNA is TGTGCCAGCAGCCAAGGCGGGCCTGGGCTTGAGCAGTACTTC. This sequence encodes CASSQGGPGLEQYF.

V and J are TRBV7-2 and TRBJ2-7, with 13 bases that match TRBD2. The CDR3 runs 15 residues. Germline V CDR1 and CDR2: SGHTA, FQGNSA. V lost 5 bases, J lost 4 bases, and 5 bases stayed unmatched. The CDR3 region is CASSPRTSGSYEQYF. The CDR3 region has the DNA TGTGCCAGCAGCCCTCGGACTAGCGGGAGTTACGAGCAGTACTTC.

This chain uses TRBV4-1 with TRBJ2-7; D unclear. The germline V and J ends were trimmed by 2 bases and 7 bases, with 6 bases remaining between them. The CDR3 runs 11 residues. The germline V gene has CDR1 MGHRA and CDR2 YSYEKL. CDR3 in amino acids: CASSQLGEQYF. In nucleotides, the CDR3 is TGCGCCAGCAGCCAACTGGGTGAGCAGTACTTC.

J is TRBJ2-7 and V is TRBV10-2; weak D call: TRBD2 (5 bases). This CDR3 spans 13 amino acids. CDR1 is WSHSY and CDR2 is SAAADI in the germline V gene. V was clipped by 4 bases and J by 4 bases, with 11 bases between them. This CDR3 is CASSGGGGYEQYF. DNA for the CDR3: TGCGCCAGCAGTGGGGGTGGCGGGTACGAGCAGTACTTC.

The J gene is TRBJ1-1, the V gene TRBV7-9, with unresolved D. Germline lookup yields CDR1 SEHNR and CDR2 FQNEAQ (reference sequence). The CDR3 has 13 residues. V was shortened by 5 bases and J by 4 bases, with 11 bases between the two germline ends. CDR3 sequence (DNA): TGTGCCAGCAGCCTAAACGGCTTCACTGAAGCTTTCTTT. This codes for CASSLNGFTEAFF.

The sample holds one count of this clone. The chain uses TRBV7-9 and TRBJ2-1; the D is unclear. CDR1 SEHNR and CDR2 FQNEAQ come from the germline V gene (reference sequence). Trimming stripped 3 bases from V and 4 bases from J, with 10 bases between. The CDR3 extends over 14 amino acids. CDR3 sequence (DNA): TGTGCCAGCAGCTTTACGGGCGCTTACAATGAGCAGTTCTTC. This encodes CASSFTGAYNEQFF.

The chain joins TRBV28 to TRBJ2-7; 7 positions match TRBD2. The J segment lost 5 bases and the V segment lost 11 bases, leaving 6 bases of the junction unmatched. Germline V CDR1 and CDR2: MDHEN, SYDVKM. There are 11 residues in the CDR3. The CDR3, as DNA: TGTGCCGGGGGGGAGGTCGACGAGCAGTACTTC. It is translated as CAGGEVDEQYF.